This T cell receptor beta chain appears in the sequencing data of a study of beta chain features in type 1 diabetes. Expressed TCRB transcripts were sequenced, since all the RNA that had been isolated was reverse transcribed. TCRdb's copy holds only in-frame clones and misses some; the assay was immunoSEQ multiplex PCR. The profile shows about 900,000 clones, 17% of them singletons. There are 15 residues in the CDR3. Germline trimming cut 1 base from V and 4 bases from J; bases unmatched to any gene: 2. The V gene's germline CDR1 is MDHEN and CDR2 SYDVKM. There are a few counts of this clone. This sequence joins TRBV28 and TRBJ1-4, with 8 positions matching TRBD1. Sequencing was done on a sample of naive CD4+ T cells from blood. This receptor was identified in a woman under 30 in good health. The CDR3 nucleotides read TGTGCCAGCAGTTTATCTGGACAGGGTAATGAAAAACTGTTTTTT. It codes for CASSLSGQGNEKLFF.